The present T cell receptor beta chain was sequenced within a study of shared clonotypes between healthy human individuals (dated by TCRdb to the early 2020s). For the study in its entirety: The cohort included a few men and a couple of women between 18 and 49 years of age. To increase sequencing depth and limit assay-specific biases, TCR repertoire library preparation and sequencing were carried out by different laboratories using diverse techniques. Each donor's leukapheresis produced roughly between about 0.9 and 9.5 billion PBMCs. To estimate repertoire size and how much clonotype sharing occurs between individuals, the study deeply sequenced the blood TCR repertoires of five or six healthy adults. For each donor, CD4 naive and CD4 memory were each run on three plates, CD8 naive on two plates, and CD8 memory on one plate. The paper as a whole reports these results and caveats: Because the study included only a small number of donors, the genetic and exposure-history diversity represented was limited. About 5% of naive CD4, around 4% of naive CD8, around 2.3% of memory CD4, and roughly 0.4% of memory CD8 clonotypes were shared across a handful of donors. Compared with non-shared clonotypes, clonotypes shared by all four sorted-subset donors had higher generation probabilities. Larger estimated clonotype richness was generally found for naive subsets than for memory subsets. Incomplete sequencing was indicated by rarefaction of sorted-subset datasets, despite the large sequencing depth. Sampling was limited to blood, and TCR repertoires in tissue likely differ from TCR repertoires in blood. Pairwise subsampling indicated that sequencing depth was expected to affect the degree of clonotype sharing among donors.

As for this clone: It has no known antigen specificity. Base quality data are lacking; no much larger clone is found one base away.

TCR CDR3 regions were amplified from genomic DNA by multiplex PCR using the deep immunoSEQ assay. Extracted genomic DNA from each cell subset was distributed evenly across all wells of several immunoSEQ 96-well plates, and each plate was treated as a replicate. Each replicate PCR for sorted subsets received about 180 ng genomic DNA, equal to around 32,000 T cell genomes. The purified libraries were quantified using a Qubit 3.0 fluorometer, sized with a Bioanalyzer 2100, and then quantified again using the KAPA Library Quantification kit. Every immunoSEQ 96-well plate was sequenced on a dedicated single-read 150-cycle Illumina NextSeq 550 flow cell. The study's own analysis went as follows. Because the immunoSEQ output included only junctional sequences and no quality scores, the filtering could not be the same as the filtering used for full-length reads. To assign V/J genes and CDR3, sequences were annotated against IMGT germline references using PyIR, a Python wrapper for IgBLAST v1.9. Any read was removed if the V/J assignment was weak (E-value above 1e-6), the CDR3 was missing, or the read contained stop codons, out-of-frame junctions, or ambiguous translated residues. V3J clonotypes were defined as sequences sharing the same inferred V gene, J gene, and CDR3 amino acid sequence. The percentage overlap between two repertoires was calculated by dividing the number of shared unique clonotypes by the size of the smaller repertoire. RTK rarefaction, the Chao1 estimator, and Recon v2.1 estimates of unobserved clonotypes were used to assess repertoire richness. OLGA was used to compute generation probabilities for all TCRbeta clonotypes that the gDNA method yielded from a handful of donors. The source is immuneACCESS, and TCRdb retained only in-frame sequences with V and J called. Part of the clones is not carried over; for the studies checked, unresolved V genes explain less than half of this, and the remainder is unexplained. V and J calls and clone size are as listed in that table; D and trimming were resolved from the DNA. The sample includes a few million clones, with about 92% observed a single time. About 0.13% of the sample lies in the top ten.

The donors were healthy, HIV-negative adults who had no recently reported acute infections or vaccinations. Only Caucasian adults living in Nashville, Tennessee, USA were represented among the donors. Magnetic negative selection was used to enrich CD4+ T cells, after which naive cells were positively selected on CD45RA and the negative fraction became the memory subset. Blood was collected by leukapheresis, and PBMCs were isolated by Ficoll-Histopaque density gradient centrifugation and then cryopreserved in liquid nitrogen vapor phase. Analytical flow cytometry was used to check the purity and quantity of each magnetically sorted T cell population. Genomic DNA was isolated from each sorted fraction and quantified by UV absorbance on a Nanodrop 2000c. Via the germline V gene, CDR1 is SNHLY and CDR2 FYNNEI. Trimming costs V 4 bases and J 3 bases, and their ends lie 9 bases apart. The CDR3 numbers 13 residues from cysteine through phenylalanine. Just the 39-base CDR3 DNA is kept, in frame starting at base 1.

Sequenced sample: naive CD4+ T cells sorted from blood. This specimen's cell subset or site label, per the study, means: CD45RA+ positively selected. This clonotype was sampled from a man aged 18 to 29 in good health. The chain is encoded by TRBV2 joined to TRBJ1-2; perhaps TRBD1 is the D gene, with 6 bases matching. The CDR3 region: CASSGGPDYGYTF. The nucleotide sequence reads TGTGCCAGCAGTGGGGGGCCTGACTATGGCTACACCTTC.